This is a list of T cell receptor beta chains from one sample in a study of T cell repertoires in ileal Crohn's disease. The data were produced by immunoSEQ multiplex PCR, yet TCRdb's version contains in-frame clones alone and is incomplete. The table shows under 2,500 clones, with approximately 84% occurring only once. The sample was ileal tissue. The receptor set was obtained from an adult with Crohn's disease. Each CDR3 is given with its conserved first and last residue. Fields, in order: J gene, V gene, clone size, D gene, CDR3 DNA, CDR3 protein. A D gene is named only where the DNA matches it firmly. The size field is filled for only some rows; it gives once, few, many or a size class.

TRBJ1-1 | TRBV10-3 | . | . | TGTGCCACCCACTCGGACGGTAACACTGAAGCTTTCTTT | CATHSDGNTEAFF
TRBJ2-5 | TRBV21-1 | . | . | TGTGCCAGCAGCAAGGGGATCCAAGAGACCCAGTACTTC | CASSKGIQETQYF
TRBJ1-1 | TRBV29-1 | . | TRBD1 | TGCAGCGCCCGGACAGGGGCCCCGAACACTGAAGCTTTCTTT | CSARTGAPNTEAFF
TRBJ1-4 | TRBV10-3 | once | . | TGTGCCATCAGTGAGTCCCTGACAGCAGTCAATGAAAAACTGTTTTTT | CAISESLTAVNEKLFF
TRBJ2-1 | TRBV2 | . | . | TGTGCCAGCTTGACCTACAATGAGCAGTTCTTC | CASLTYNEQFF
TRBJ2-3 | TRBV29-1 | . | . | TGCAGCGTCCGCCCGGGCACAGATACGCAGTATTTT | CSVRPGTDTQYF
TRBJ1-5 | TRBV9 | . | . | TGTGCCAGCAGCGTGGGTCAGGGTACCAATCAGCCCCAGCATTTT | CASSVGQGTNQPQHF
TRBJ1-2 | TRBV28 | few | . | TGTGCCAGCCACCTGGGACCCAACTATGGCTACACCTTC | CASHLGPNYGYTF
TRBJ2-5 | TRBV4-2 | . | . | TGTGCCAGCAGCCAAGAAGGGGACCGCGGCCTAGAGACCCAGTACTTC | CASSQEGDRGLETQYF
TRBJ2-7 | TRBV6-5 | . | . | TGTGCCAGCAGTTCCGTTCGGGGCTACGAGCAGTACTTC | CASSSVRGYEQYF
TRBJ1-4 | TRBV7-6 | . | . | TGTGCCAGCAGCCCCGCCCGGGGTGAAAAACTGTTTTTT | CASSPARGEKLFF
TRBJ1-1 | TRBV30 | once | . | TGTGCCTGGCAACAGGGAGGGAACACTGAAGCTTTCTTT | CAWQQGGNTEAFF
TRBJ2-2 | TRBV19 | . | . | TGTGCCAGTAGTAAACCTAGGGACGCGAACACCGGGGAGCTGTTTTTT | CASSKPRDANTGELFF
TRBJ1-5 | TRBV19 | . | TRBD1 | TGTGCCAGTAGTATTGACAGGGTGTATCAGCCCCAGCATTTT | CASSIDRVYQPQHF
TRBJ2-7 | TRBV5-4 | . | . | TGTGCCAGCAGCCCAAGCACCGCCTACGAGCAGTACTTC | CASSPSTAYEQYF
TRBJ2-2 | TRBV4-1 | once | . | TGCGCCAGCAGCCAGGGTTCGGGCACCGGGGAGCTGTTTTTT | CASSQGSGTGELFF
TRBJ2-7 | TRBV6-1 | . | TRBD2 | TGTGCCAGCACGGCTAGCGGACTTGGAGCGCAGTACTTC | CASTASGLGAQYF
TRBJ1-4 | TRBV15 | . | . | TGTGCCACCAGCAGTGAGACACTTGAAAAACTGTTTTTT | CATSSETLEKLFF
TRBJ1-2 | TRBV6-1 | . | TRBD1 | TGTGCCAGCAGCGGTGACAGGGGTGGTTTTGGCTACACCTTC | CASSGDRGGFGYTF
TRBJ1-1 | TRBV18 | . | TRBD1 | TGTGCCAGCTCACGGGACAGGAGTGAAGCTTTCTTT | CASSRDRSEAFF
TRBJ1-5 | TRBV6-5 | . | . | TGTGCCAGCAACCAAACTCAGCCCCAGCATTTT | CASNQTQPQHF
TRBJ2-5 | TRBV10-3 | . | . | TGTGCCATCAGTGAGAGGCCCGGCGTAGAAGAGACCCAGTACTTC | CAISERPGVEETQYF
TRBJ1-5 | TRBV5-6 | . | TRBD1 | TGTGCCAGCAGCTTGTGGGCAGGGGGAGGTGGTCAGCCCCAGCATTTT | CASSLWAGGGGQPQHF
TRBJ1-5 | TRBV10-3 | . | TRBD1 | TGTGCCACCTCCCGTCGGGACAGGGATGGGAATCAGCCCCAGCATTTT | CATSRRDRDGNQPQHF
TRBJ2-7 | TRBV11-3 | . | . | TGTGCCAGCAGCCCAGGGAGGGGGAGCTCCTACGAGCAGTACTTC | CASSPGRGSSYEQYF
TRBJ2-1 | TRBV15 | . | . | TGTGCCACCAGCAGAGATCAGGGTAGGGAGCAGTTCTTC | CATSRDQGREQFF
TRBJ2-1 | TRBV4-1 | . | TRBD2 | TGCGCCAGCAGCCAAGAAGGACTAGCCCTCAATGAGCAGTTCTTC | CASSQEGLALNEQFF
TRBJ2-1 | TRBV29-1 | . | . | TGCAGCGTAGCCAAAGAAGAGCAGTTCTTC | CSVAKEEQFF
TRBJ1-4 | TRBV29-1 | . | TRBD1 | TGCAGCGTTGTGGTGGGGACAGGGGGTGAAAAACTGTTTTTT | CSVVVGTGGEKLFF
TRBJ1-2 | TRBV4-2 | . | TRBD1 | TGTGCCAGCAGCGAAGACAGGGCGGGTGGCTACACCTTC | CASSEDRAGGYTF
TRBJ2-1 | TRBV4-2 | . | TRBD1 | TGTGCCAGCAGCCATCCCATACAGGGGCCCGCGGGGCAGTTCTTC | CASSHPIQGPAGQFF
TRBJ1-5 | TRBV23-1 | . | . | TGCGCCAGCAGTCAAGGGGACCGGCGGGAACGATTTAGCAATCAGCCCCAGCATTTT | CASSQGDRRERFSNQPQHF
TRBJ2-2 | TRBV6-4 | . | . | TGTGCCAGCAGATACATTACCGGGGAGCTGTTTTTT | CASRYITGELFF
TRBJ1-1 | TRBV28 | . | TRBD1 | TGTGCCAGCAGTACAGGGGGCAATACTGAAGCTTTCTTT | CASSTGGNTEAFF
TRBJ1-1 | TRBV28 | once | . | TGTGCCAGCAGTTTAGGGGGGCTGAACACTGAAGCTTTCTTT | CASSLGGLNTEAFF
TRBJ1-1 | TRBV19 | . | . | TGTGCCAGTAGTATTACAGTCCTGAACACTGAAGCTTTCTTT | CASSITVLNTEAFF
TRBJ1-3 | TRBV5-1 | . | . | TGCGCCAGCAGCTTGGACAGATCTGGAAACACCATATATTTT | CASSLDRSGNTIYF
TRBJ2-2 | TRBV9 | . | . | TGTGCCAGCAGCGTAGCCGTAGGGCCGGCCGGGGAGCTGTTTTTT | CASSVAVGPAGELFF
TRBJ2-7 | TRBV4-2 | . | TRBD2 | TGTGCCAGCAGCCAAGCCAGCGGGGGGGCCTACGAGCAGTACTTC | CASSQASGGAYEQYF
TRBJ2-1 | TRBV4-1 | once | TRBD2 | TGCGCCAGCAGCCAAGATGCCGGGAGGCCTCACAATGAGCAGTTCTTC | CASSQDAGRPHNEQFF
TRBJ2-7 | TRBV19 | . | TRBD1 | TGTGCCAGTAGTATTAGACAGGGAGAATCCTACGAGCAGTACTTC | CASSIRQGESYEQYF
TRBJ1-1 | TRBV7-2 | . | . | TGTGCCAGCAGCCCCAGTCCCTTCCTAAACACTGAAGCTTTCTTT | CASSPSPFLNTEAFF
TRBJ1-5 | TRBV11-2 | . | . | TGTGCCAGCAGCTTAGATGGGAGTTCCAATCAGCCCCAGCATTTT | CASSLDGSSNQPQHF
TRBJ1-3 | TRBV18 | . | . | TGTGCCAGCTCACTAGATCGAAACACCATATATTTT | CASSLDRNTIYF
TRBJ2-1 | TRBV2 | . | . | TGTGCCAGCGGCCCAGTGCTCGAGGGTGACAATGAGCAGTTCTTC | CASGPVLEGDNEQFF
TRBJ1-1 | TRBV10-3 | . | . | TGTGCCATCAGGCTCGGGGGCATGAACACTGAAGCTTTCTTT | CAIRLGGMNTEAFF
TRBJ1-2 | TRBV19 | . | . | TGTGCCAGTAGTAACATGGACAGCGCTAACTATGGCTACACCTTC | CASSNMDSANYGYTF
TRBJ1-2 | TRBV7-2 | once | . | TGTGCCAGCAGCTTAACCGGGGTCCCGGGGTATGGCTACACCTTC | CASSLTGVPGYGYTF
TRBJ1-1 | TRBV7-9 | . | . | TGTGCCAGCAGCTTAGGGGAGGGCCGGGCCACTGAAGCTTTCTTT | CASSLGEGRATEAFF
TRBJ2-7 | TRBV15 | few | TRBD2 | TGTGCCACCAGCAGCCTAGCGGGTGCCTACGAGCAGTACTTC | CATSSLAGAYEQYF
TRBJ2-7 | TRBV5-5 | . | . | TGTGCCAGCAGCCCCGGCGGGGTTAGGACCTACGAGCAGTACTTC | CASSPGGVRTYEQYF